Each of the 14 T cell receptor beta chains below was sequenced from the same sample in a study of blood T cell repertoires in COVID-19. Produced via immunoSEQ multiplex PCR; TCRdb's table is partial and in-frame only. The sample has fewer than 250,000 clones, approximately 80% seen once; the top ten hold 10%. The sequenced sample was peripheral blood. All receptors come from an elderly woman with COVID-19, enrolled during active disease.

CDR3 loop: CASSLPGTGVGEAFF. The CDR3 coding sequence is TGTGCCAGCAGCTTGCCCGGGACAGGGGTGGGTGAAGCTTTCTTT. V and J are TRBV5-4 and TRBJ1-1; 10 positions agree with TRBD1. Germline CDR1 SGHNT, CDR2 YYREEE (reference sequence). The CDR3 length is 15 residues. V gave up 1 base and J gave up 7 bases; unmatched junction bases: 7.

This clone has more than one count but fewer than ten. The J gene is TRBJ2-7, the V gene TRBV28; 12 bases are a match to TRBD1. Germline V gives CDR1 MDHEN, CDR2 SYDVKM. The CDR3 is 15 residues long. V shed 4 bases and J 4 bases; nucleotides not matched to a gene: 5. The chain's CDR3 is CASSSPGQGAYEQYF. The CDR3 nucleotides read TGTGCCAGCAGTTCGCCGGGACAGGGGGCTTACGAGCAGTACTTC.

The DNA of the CDR3 is TGTGCCAGTAGTACGGGGGGCTCCTACGAGCAGTACTTC. Translating it yields CASSTGGSYEQYF. The gene calls are TRBV19 and TRBJ2-7; TRBD2 matches at 7 bases. Germline V gives CDR1 LNHDA, CDR2 SQIVND (reference sequence). The CDR3 totals 13 residues. V lost 4 bases to trimming and J lost 0 bases; unmatched junction nucleotides: 0.

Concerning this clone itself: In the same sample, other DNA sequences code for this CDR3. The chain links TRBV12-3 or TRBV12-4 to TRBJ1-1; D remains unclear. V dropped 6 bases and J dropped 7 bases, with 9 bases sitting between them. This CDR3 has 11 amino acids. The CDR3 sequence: CASSRGVEAFF. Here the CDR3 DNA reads TGTGCCAGCAGCCGGGGAGTTGAAGCTTTCTTT.

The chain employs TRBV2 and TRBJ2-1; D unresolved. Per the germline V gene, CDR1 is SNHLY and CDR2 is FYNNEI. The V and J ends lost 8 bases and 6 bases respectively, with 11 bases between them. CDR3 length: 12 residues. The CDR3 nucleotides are TGTGCCAGCCGGTACGGCGGCAATGAGCAGTTCTTC. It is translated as CASRYGGNEQFF.

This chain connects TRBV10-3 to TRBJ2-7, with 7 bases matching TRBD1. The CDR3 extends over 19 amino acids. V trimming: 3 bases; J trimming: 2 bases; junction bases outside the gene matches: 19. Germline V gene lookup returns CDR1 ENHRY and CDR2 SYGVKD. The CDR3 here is CAISDTYRGAFKPPYEQYV. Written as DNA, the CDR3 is TGTGCCATCAGTGACACATACAGGGGCGCCTTTAAACCGCCCTACGAGCAGTACGTC.

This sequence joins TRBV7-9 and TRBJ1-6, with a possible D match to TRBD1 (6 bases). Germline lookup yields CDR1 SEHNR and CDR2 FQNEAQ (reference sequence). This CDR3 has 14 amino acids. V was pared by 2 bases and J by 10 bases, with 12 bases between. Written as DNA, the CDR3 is TGTGCCAGCAGCTTATCCTCAGGGGTCTCACCCCTCCACTTT. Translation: CASSLSSGVSPLHF.

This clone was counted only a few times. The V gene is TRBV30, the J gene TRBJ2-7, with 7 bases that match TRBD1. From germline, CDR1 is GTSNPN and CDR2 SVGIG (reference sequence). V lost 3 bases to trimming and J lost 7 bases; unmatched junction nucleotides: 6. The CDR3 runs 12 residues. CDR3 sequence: CAWSQTGWEQYF. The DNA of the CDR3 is TGTGCCTGGAGCCAGACAGGGTGGGAGCAGTACTTC.

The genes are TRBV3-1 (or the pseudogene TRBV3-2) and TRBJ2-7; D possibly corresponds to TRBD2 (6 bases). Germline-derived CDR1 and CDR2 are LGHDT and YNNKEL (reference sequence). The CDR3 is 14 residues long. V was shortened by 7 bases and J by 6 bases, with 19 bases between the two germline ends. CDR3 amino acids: CASTYSGSSLEQYF. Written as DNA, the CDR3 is TGTGCCAGCACTTATAGCGGTTCCTCCCTCGAGCAGTACTTC.

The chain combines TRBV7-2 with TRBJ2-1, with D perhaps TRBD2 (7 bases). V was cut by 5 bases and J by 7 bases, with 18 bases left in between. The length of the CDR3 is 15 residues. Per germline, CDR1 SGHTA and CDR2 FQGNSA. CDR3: CASSPTGGGRNEQFF. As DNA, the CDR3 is TGTGCCAGCAGCCCGACTGGGGGGGGCAGGAATGAGCAGTTCTTC.

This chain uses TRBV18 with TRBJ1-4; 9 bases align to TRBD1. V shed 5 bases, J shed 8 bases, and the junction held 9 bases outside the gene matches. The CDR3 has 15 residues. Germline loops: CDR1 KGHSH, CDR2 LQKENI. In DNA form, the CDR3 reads TGTGCCAGCTCAAAACGCGGGACAGGGAGCGAAAAACTGTTTTTT. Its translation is CASSKRGTGSEKLFF.

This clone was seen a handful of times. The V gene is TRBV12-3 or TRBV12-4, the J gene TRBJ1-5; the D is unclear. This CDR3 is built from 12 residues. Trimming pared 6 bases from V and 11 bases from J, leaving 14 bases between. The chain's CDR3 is CASRRREQAQHF. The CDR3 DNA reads TGTGCCAGCAGGCGCCGGGAGCAGGCCCAGCATTTT.

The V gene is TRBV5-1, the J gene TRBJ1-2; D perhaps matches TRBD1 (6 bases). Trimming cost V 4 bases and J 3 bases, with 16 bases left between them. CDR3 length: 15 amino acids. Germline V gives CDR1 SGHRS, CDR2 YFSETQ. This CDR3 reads CASSPGQSHYYGYTF. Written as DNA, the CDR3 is TGCGCCAGCAGCCCCGGACAGTCTCACTACTATGGCTACACCTTC.

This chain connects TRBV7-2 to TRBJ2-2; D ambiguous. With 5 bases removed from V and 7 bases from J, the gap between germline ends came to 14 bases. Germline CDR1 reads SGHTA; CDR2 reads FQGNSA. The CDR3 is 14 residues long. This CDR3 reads CASSLRRSGGELFF. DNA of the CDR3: TGTGCCAGCAGCCTTAGACGATCGGGCGGGGAGCTGTTTTTT.